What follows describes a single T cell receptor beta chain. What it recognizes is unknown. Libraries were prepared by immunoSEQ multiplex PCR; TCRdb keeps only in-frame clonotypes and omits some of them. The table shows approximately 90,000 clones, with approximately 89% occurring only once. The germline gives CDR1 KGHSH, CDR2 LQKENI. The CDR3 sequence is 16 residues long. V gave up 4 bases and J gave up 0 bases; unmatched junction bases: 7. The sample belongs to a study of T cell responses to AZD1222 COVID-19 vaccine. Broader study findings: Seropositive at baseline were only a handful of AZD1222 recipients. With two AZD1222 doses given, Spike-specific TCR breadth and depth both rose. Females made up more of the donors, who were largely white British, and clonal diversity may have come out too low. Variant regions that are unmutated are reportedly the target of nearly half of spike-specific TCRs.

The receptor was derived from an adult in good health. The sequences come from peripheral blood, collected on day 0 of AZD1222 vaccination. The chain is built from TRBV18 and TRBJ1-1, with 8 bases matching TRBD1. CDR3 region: CASSLQGARMNTEAFF. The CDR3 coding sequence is TGTGCCAGCTCACTTCAGGGGGCGCGGATGAACACTGAAGCTTTCTTT.